This is a list of T cell receptor beta chains from one sample in a study of cytomegalovirus exposure and HLA in healthy donors. TCRdb's table, derived via immunoSEQ multiplex PCR, lists solely in-frame clones and lacks some. Of tens of thousands of clones listed, 72% were seen once; the top ten hold around 8.4%. Sequenced material: PBMCs. Source of these receptors: a woman aged 45-59 years in good health and CMV-seronegative. Both conserved end residues are part of each CDR3. The D gene is left open where the match is weak.

>NA|TRBV7-2|TRBJ2-7|14
CASSPRTDGHEQYF
>TRBD2|TRBV6-1|TRBJ2-3|16
CASSEALAGGPDTQYF
>NA|TRBV6-6|TRBJ2-3|15
CASSYSLTPTDTQYF
>TRBD1|TRBV10-1|TRBJ1-2|13
CASSESTGVGYTF
>NA|TRBV30|TRBJ1-1|15
CAWNPPSGRYTEAFF
>TRBD2|TRBV19|TRBJ2-3|14
CASRPAGVRDTQYF
>TRBD1|TRBV5-1|TRBJ1-2|17
CASSLDRDRGGISGYTF
>NA|TRBV7-9|TRBJ2-5|13
CASSFGGEETQYF
>NA|TRBV7-3|TRBJ2-5|15
CASSLNLGGQETQYF
>TRBD1|TRBV7-9|TRBJ1-2|15
CASSSADRAHYGYTF
>TRBD2|TRBV28|TRBJ2-3|15
CASNGLAGGPDTQYF
>TRBD2|TRBV5-1|TRBJ2-1|18
CASSPGSSGRASNNEQFF
>NA|TRBV6-6|TRBJ1-1|13
CASSSDTGTEAFF
>NA|TRBV5-4|TRBJ2-7|11
CASSLGGEQYF
>NA|TRBV6-1|TRBJ1-3|15
CASSENSGDGNTIYF
>NA|TRBV19|TRBJ2-3|15
CASRSIQGGTDTQYF
>NA|TRBV20-1|TRBJ2-3|11
CSALSQDTQYF
>TRBD2|TRBV29-1|TRBJ2-7|14
CSVGDLAGGYEQYF
>NA|TRBV7-2|TRBJ1-2|13
CASSPRADYGYTF
>NA|TRBV6-1|TRBJ1-5|13
CASTLRGSRPQHF
>NA|TRBV7-6|TRBJ1-4|15
CASSPGYPANEKLFF
>NA|TRBV5-1|TRBJ1-5|13
CASCNEGDQPQHF
>TRBD2|TRBV7-2|TRBJ2-3|13
CASSFAGADTQYF
>NA|TRBV4-1|TRBJ2-3|14
CASSHTGDTDTQYF
>NA|TRBV15|TRBJ1-6|16
CATSREHRQFRSPLHF
>TRBD1|TRBV28|TRBJ1-2|15
CASSLAGTGSYGYTF
>NA|TRBV28|TRBJ1-1|12
CASSFWGRRAFF
>NA|TRBV5-1|TRBJ1-2|12
CASSLEREDYTF
>NA|TRBV7-2|NA|13
CASSLPAALEQYF
>TRBD1|TRBV7-7|TRBJ2-5|16
CASSLEGTGGGETQYF
>NA|TRBV29-1|TRBJ2-7|11
CSVRLGDEQYF